This TCR beta chain comes out of a study of blood T cell repertoires in COVID-19. The wider study: The samples span acute and convalescent COVID-19 from the United States, Italy and Spain. PBMCs, B-cell-depleted T cells, or T cells were the source of the cDNA or gDNA that made up the material.

Some clones are missing from TCRdb's copy, which holds only in-frame ones; the method was immunoSEQ multiplex PCR. The repertoire includes around 130,000 clones, about 83% of them detected once, and 16% sits in the top ten. J lost 5 bases, V lost 4 bases, and 8 bases had no gene match. CDR3 length equals 16 residues. The germline gives CDR1 SGHRS, CDR2 YFSETQ. The clonotype was recovered from a man between 50 and 59 years old with acute or convalescent COVID-19. Sequenced material: peripheral blood. The chain carries TRBV5-1 and TRBJ2-2, with 10 bases identical to TRBD1. The CDR3 spells CASSIRQGAGTGELFF. The CDR3 coding sequence is TGCGCCAGCAGCATTCGACAGGGGGCGGGAACCGGGGAGCTGTTTTTT.